This TCR beta chain emerged from a study of cytomegalovirus exposure and HLA in healthy donors. CDR1 is SGHVS, CDR2 FQNEAQ, per germline. This CDR3 is 16 amino acids long. Trimming took off 4 bases at V and 0 bases at J, with 13 bases between the two ends. As to this clone: No antigen is known for it.

Findings of the study overall: A few CMV-associated chains proved CMV antigen-specific in vitro.

Measured with immunoSEQ multiplex PCR; TCRdb has only the in-frame clones, and not every one. The profile shows hundreds of thousands of clones, approximately 84% of them singletons. The rearrangement joins TRBV7-8 to TRBJ1-5; D gene uncertain. The material sequenced was PBMCs. This clonotype was sampled from a woman aged 30 to 39 in good health and CMV-seropositive. The CDR3 coding sequence is TGTGCCAGCAGCTCCGAGGGCTTTTATAGCAATCAGCCCCAGCATTTT. Translated, it gives CASSSEGFYSNQPQHF.